This T cell receptor (beta chain) was observed in a study of CD8+ T cells in alopecia areata. About the study: A regimen of oral tofacitinib, 5 to 10 mg twice daily, was given to treated patients.

The length of the CDR3 is 12 residues. From germline, CDR1 is MRHNA and CDR2 SNTAGT. The junction had 5 bases not matched to a gene; V was cut back by 11 bases and J by 2 bases. Treatment meaning: oral pan-JAK inhibitor, 5-10 mg twice daily. Lesional scalp punch biopsies and peripheral blood came from alopecia areata patients. RNA, once extracted, was reverse transcribed into cDNA for use as the sequencing template. Here immunoSEQ multiplex PCR was the method, and the copy in TCRdb shows in-frame clones only, minus some. This sample has over 15,000 clones; 50% to 70% occur once, and the top ten carry 7.5% to 9.5%.

Here the sequenced sample was skin, taken at week 4, from a patient treated with tofacitinib. This TCR came from a human donor with alopecia areata. The rearrangement links TRBV6-4 to TRBJ1-1; 7 nucleotides agree with TRBD1. The CDR3 loop reads CAWGTANTEAFF. CDR3 bases: TGTGCCTGGGGGACAGCAAACACTGAAGCTTTCTTT.